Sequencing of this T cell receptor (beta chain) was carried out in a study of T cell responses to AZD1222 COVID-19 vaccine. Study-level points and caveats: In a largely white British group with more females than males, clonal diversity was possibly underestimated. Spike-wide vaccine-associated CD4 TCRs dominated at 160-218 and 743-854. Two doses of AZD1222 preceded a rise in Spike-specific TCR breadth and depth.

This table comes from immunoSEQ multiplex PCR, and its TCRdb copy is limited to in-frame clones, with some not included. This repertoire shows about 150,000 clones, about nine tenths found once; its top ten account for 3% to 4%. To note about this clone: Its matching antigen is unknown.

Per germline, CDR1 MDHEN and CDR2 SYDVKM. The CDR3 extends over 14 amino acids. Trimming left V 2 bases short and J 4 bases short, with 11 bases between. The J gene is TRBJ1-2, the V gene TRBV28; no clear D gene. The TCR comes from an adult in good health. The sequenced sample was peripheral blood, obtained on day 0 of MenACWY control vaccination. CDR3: CASSLVGRSYGYTF. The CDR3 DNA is TGTGCCAGCAGTTTAGTAGGGCGCAGCTATGGCTACACCTTC.